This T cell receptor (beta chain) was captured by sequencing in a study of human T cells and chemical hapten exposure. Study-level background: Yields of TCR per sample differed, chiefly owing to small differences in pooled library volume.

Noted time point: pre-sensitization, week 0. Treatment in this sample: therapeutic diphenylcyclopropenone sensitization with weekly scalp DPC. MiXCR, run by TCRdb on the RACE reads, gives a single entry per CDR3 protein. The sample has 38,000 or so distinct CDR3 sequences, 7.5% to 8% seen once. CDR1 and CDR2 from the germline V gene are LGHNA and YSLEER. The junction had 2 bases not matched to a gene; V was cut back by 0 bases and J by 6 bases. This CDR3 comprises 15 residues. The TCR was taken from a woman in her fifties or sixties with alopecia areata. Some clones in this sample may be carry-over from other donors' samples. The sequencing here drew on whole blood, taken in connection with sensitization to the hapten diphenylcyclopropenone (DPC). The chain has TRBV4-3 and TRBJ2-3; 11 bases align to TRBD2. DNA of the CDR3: TGCGCCAGCAGCCAAGAACTAGCGGGAGTTGATACGCAGTATTTT. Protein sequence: CASSQELAGVDTQYF.